This TCR beta chain was identified in a study of blood T cell repertoires in COVID-19. Sequencing used immunoSEQ multiplex PCR; TCRdb keeps in-frame clones, though not all of them. The sample holds hundreds of thousands of clones; around 89% are singletons and the top ten take roughly 1.2%. Sequencing used PBMCs or T cells enriched from blood (not recorded which). This TCR was recovered from a middle-aged woman with acute COVID-19.

Here the CDR3 reads CASSLAPGGSSYNEQFF. The CDR3 nucleotides read TGCGCCAGCAGCTTGGCCCCGGGGGGGAGCTCCTACAATGAGCAGTTCTTC. The V call is TRBV5-1, the J call TRBJ2-1, with TRBD2 matching 8 bases. CDR1 SGHRS and CDR2 YFSETQ come from the germline V gene. Trimming cost V 0 bases and J 0 bases; bases outside gene matches: 5. This CDR3 is 17 amino acids long.